Below, 13 T cell receptor beta chains from the same sample are listed, as sequenced in a study of blood T cell repertoires in COVID-19. Only in-frame clones appear in the TCRdb table, and some are missing; sequencing was by immunoSEQ multiplex PCR. The table has under 250,000 clones, 65% to 90% seen once. Sequencing was done on a sample of PBMCs or T cells enriched from blood (not recorded which). These receptors all stem from a woman aged 45-60 years with acute COVID-19.

The chain couples TRBV7-9 to TRBJ2-1; a possible D gene is TRBD2 (7 bases). The germline gives CDR1 SEHNR, CDR2 FQNEAQ (reference sequence). The CDR3 runs to 16 residues. V shed 5 bases and J shed 7 bases, with 21 bases lying between them. The CDR3 sequence: CASSPLGGDLWNEQFF. The CDR3 nucleotides are TGTGCCAGCAGCCCCCTAGGGGGGGACCTTTGGAATGAGCAGTTCTTC.

The J gene is TRBJ2-1, the V gene TRBV7-6, with D perhaps TRBD2 (6 bases). Germline CDR1 SGHVS, CDR2 FNYEAQ. This CDR3 comprises 14 residues. The V and J ends lost 1 base and 11 bases respectively, with 15 bases between them. The CDR3 reads CASSLGSDSGKQFF. DNA of the CDR3: TGTGCCAGCAGCTTAGGGAGTGATAGCGGAAAGCAGTTCTTC. The whole variable domain, filled in from reference TRBV7-6 and TRBJ2-1, reads GAGVSQSPRYKVTKRGQDVALRCDPISGHVSLYWYRQALGQGPEFLTYFNYEAQQDKSGLPNDRFSAERPEGSISTLTIQRTEQRDSAMYRCASSLGSDSGKQFFGPGTRLTVL.

The chain links TRBV10-3 to TRBJ1-1, with a weak D call TRBD1 (6 bases). V dropped 6 bases and J dropped 0 bases, with 11 bases sitting between them. Germline loops: CDR1 ENHRY, CDR2 SYGVKD. The CDR3 extends over 14 amino acids. Here the CDR3 reads CAISLDRMNTEAFF. The CDR3 nucleotides are TGTGCCATCAGCTTAGACAGGATGAACACTGAAGCTTTCTTT.

This clone was detected only once. This chain uses TRBV7-9 with TRBJ2-7, with TRBD1 matching over 8 bases. The CDR3 covers 14 residues. Germline V gives CDR1 SEHNR, CDR2 FQNEAQ (reference sequence). The V segment lost 2 bases and the J segment 5 bases; nucleotides outside the gene matches: 5. The CDR3 region is CASSLLQDRDEQYF. DNA of the CDR3: TGTGCCAGCAGCTTACTACAGGACAGGGACGAGCAGTACTTC.

The V call is TRBV5-4, the J call TRBJ2-7; 7 positions match TRBD2. The V gene end was trimmed by 0 bases and the J gene end by 5 bases; junction bases not matched to a gene: 5. CDR3 size: 14 residues. Germline V lookup: CDR1 SGHNT, CDR2 YYREEE (reference sequence). CDR3 loop: CASSLAGRFDEQYF. The CDR3 DNA is TGTGCCAGCAGCTTGGCCGGGAGGTTCGACGAGCAGTACTTC.

This chain connects TRBV18 to TRBJ1-4; no definite D call. Germline CDR1 is KGHSH and CDR2 is LQKENI. V was clipped by 2 bases and J by 8 bases, with 18 bases between them. The CDR3 runs 16 residues. CDR3 DNA sequence: TGTGCCAGCTCACCAGTGTTCGGAAAGGGAGAGGAAAAACTGTTTTTT. It translates to CASSPVFGKGEEKLFF.

The gene calls are TRBV12-5 and TRBJ2-7, with D possibly being TRBD2 (5 bases). The germline V gene has CDR1 LGHNT and CDR2 FRNRAP. The CDR3 spans 16 residues. Deletions cut 6 bases from V and 3 bases from J, with 21 bases between. CDR3: CASGTGSSGDRYEQYF. As DNA, the CDR3 is TGTGCTAGTGGCACTGGGAGCAGCGGAGACCGCTACGAGCAGTACTTC.

This chain joins TRBV27 and TRBJ2-5; 13 nucleotides line up with TRBD2. V was clipped by 3 bases and J by 5 bases; unmatched bases: 3. The germline CDR1 and CDR2 sequences are MNHEY and SMNVEV (reference sequence). The CDR3 totals 15 residues. The chain's CDR3 is CASSLGLAGWETQYF. For the CDR3, the DNA is TGTGCCAGCAGTTTGGGACTAGCGGGGTGGGAGACCCAGTACTTC.

This sequence joins TRBV24-1 and TRBJ2-2; D uncertain. The CDR3 sequence is 16 residues long. Germline loops: CDR1 KGHDR, CDR2 SFDVKD. Trimming cost V 2 bases and J 4 bases, with 13 bases left between them. Here the CDR3 DNA reads TGTGCCACCAGTGATTCGCGCCGGTGGGCCACCGGGGAGCTGTTTTTT. Protein sequence: CATSDSRRWATGELFF.

The table lists this clone with a count of one. The rearrangement uses TRBV5-6 and TRBJ2-2; 7 bases fit TRBD1. Germline lookup yields CDR1 SGHDT and CDR2 YYEEEE. The CDR3 extends over 15 amino acids. V lost 2 bases to trimming and J lost 1 base; unmatched junction nucleotides: 2. The CDR3 reads CASSFQGVNTGELFF. The CDR3 coding sequence is TGTGCCAGCAGCTTTCAGGGGGTGAACACCGGGGAGCTGTTTTTT.

The chain uses TRBV6-2 or TRBV6-3 and TRBJ1-6, with 7 bases lining up with TRBD1. V shed 6 bases, J shed 6 bases, and the junction held 11 bases outside the gene matches. In germline, CDR1 is MNHEY, CDR2 SVGEGT. The CDR3 totals 16 residues. The DNA for the CDR3 is TGTGCCAGCAGCCACGCCAGGGGGTTAAGTAATTCACCCCTCCACTTT. Its protein product is CASSHARGLSNSPLHF.

This clone was detected only a few times. The chain employs TRBV19 and TRBJ1-1; 7 bases are a match to TRBD1. V trimming: 7 bases; J trimming: 1 base; junction bases outside the gene matches: 12. Germline V CDR1 and CDR2: LNHDA, SQIVND (reference sequence). This CDR3 has 16 residues. The CDR3 region has the DNA TGTGCCAGTACCCCAGGACAGGTCCCCTGGAACACTGAAGCTTTCTTT. This codes for CASTPGQVPWNTEAFF.

This sequence joins TRBV6-5 and TRBJ2-2; D remains unclear. Per the germline V gene, CDR1 is MNHEY and CDR2 is SVGAGI. Deletions cut 8 bases from V and 7 bases from J, with 14 bases between. This CDR3 region has 13 residues. The CDR3 protein is CASLSRLSGELFF. CDR3 DNA sequence: TGTGCCAGCCTTTCTCGTCTGAGCGGGGAGCTGTTTTTT.